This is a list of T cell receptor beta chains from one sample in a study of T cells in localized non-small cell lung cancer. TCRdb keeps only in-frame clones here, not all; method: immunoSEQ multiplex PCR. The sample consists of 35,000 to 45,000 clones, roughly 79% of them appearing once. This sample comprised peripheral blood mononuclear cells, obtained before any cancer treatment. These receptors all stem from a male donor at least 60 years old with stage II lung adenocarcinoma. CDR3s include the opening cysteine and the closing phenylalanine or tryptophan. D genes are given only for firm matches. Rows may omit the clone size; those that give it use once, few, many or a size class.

CDR3nt: TGTGCCAGCAGCCGCCGTATTAACACCGGGGAGCTGTTTTTT; CDR3aa: CASSRRINTGELFF; abundance: NA; d_gene: NA; j_gene: TRBJ2-2; v_gene: TRBV14
CDR3nt: TGTGCCAGCAGTGAAGCGCTGGGCGGGAGGGCCCCACGTATGTACAATGAGCAGTTCTTC; CDR3aa: CASSEALGGRAPRMYNEQFF; abundance: NA; d_gene: TRBD2; j_gene: TRBJ2-1; v_gene: TRBV6-1
CDR3nt: TGCGCCAGCAGCTTGAGCGGCCAGAAGGAGACCCAGTACTTC; CDR3aa: CASSLSGQKETQYF; abundance: NA; d_gene: NA; j_gene: TRBJ2-5; v_gene: TRBV5-1
CDR3nt: TGTGCCAGCGGTAGGTGGGAGACTGAAGCTTTCTTT; CDR3aa: CASGRWETEAFF; abundance: NA; d_gene: NA; j_gene: TRBJ1-1; v_gene: TRBV2
CDR3nt: TGTGCCTGGAACAGGGGGATGGGAGAGACCCAGTACTTC; CDR3aa: CAWNRGMGETQYF; abundance: NA; d_gene: TRBD1; j_gene: TRBJ2-5; v_gene: TRBV30
CDR3nt: TGTGCCAGCAGCTTAACTATTGGGAAGGGGGAGCAGTACTTC; CDR3aa: CASSLTIGKGEQYF; abundance: NA; d_gene: NA; j_gene: TRBJ2-7; v_gene: TRBV11-2
CDR3nt: TGTGCCAGCAGCTCAGCTCGAGACACTGAAGCTTTCTTT; CDR3aa: CASSSARDTEAFF; abundance: NA; d_gene: NA; j_gene: TRBJ1-1; v_gene: TRBV7-2
CDR3nt: TGTGCCAGCAGCTCCTATCGGGGGGGCAATGAGCAGTTCTTC; CDR3aa: CASSSYRGGNEQFF; abundance: NA; d_gene: TRBD2; j_gene: TRBJ2-1; v_gene: TRBV7-2
CDR3nt: TGTGCCACCAGCAGAGAGGATGAGCGGAGCGCTCTTTTT; CDR3aa: CATSREDERSALF; abundance: NA; d_gene: NA; j_gene: TRBJ2-3; v_gene: TRBV15
CDR3nt: TGTGCCTGGAGCGCCGCCTTGGGAGGAAATGGCTACACCTTC; CDR3aa: CAWSAALGGNGYTF; abundance: NA; d_gene: NA; j_gene: TRBJ1-2; v_gene: TRBV30
CDR3nt: TGTGCCAGCAGCTTCGGACAGAGCAATCAGCCCCAGCATTTT; CDR3aa: CASSFGQSNQPQHF; abundance: few; d_gene: NA; j_gene: TRBJ1-5; v_gene: TRBV2
CDR3nt: TGTGCCAGTAGTCGAAGCGGGAGTTATGAGCAGTTCTTC; CDR3aa: CASSRSGSYEQFF; abundance: once; d_gene: TRBD2; j_gene: TRBJ2-1; v_gene: TRBV19
CDR3nt: TGTGCCAGTAGTAAGACGACAGGGGCGACGACGAACACTGAAGCTTTCTTT; CDR3aa: CASSKTTGATTNTEAFF; abundance: NA; d_gene: TRBD1; j_gene: TRBJ1-1; v_gene: TRBV19
CDR3nt: TGTGCCAGCAGCTTAGTCGGATTAGCGGCACCCTCCTACGAGCAGTACTTC; CDR3aa: CASSLVGLAAPSYEQYF; abundance: NA; d_gene: NA; j_gene: TRBJ2-7; v_gene: TRBV11-2
CDR3nt: TGTGCCAGCAGTAGTCCGAGGCAGTTAGAAAAACTGTTTTTT; CDR3aa: CASSSPRQLEKLFF; abundance: NA; d_gene: NA; j_gene: TRBJ1-4; v_gene: TRBV28
CDR3nt: TGCAGCGGCGGGGACAGGGACACTGAAGCTTTCTTT; CDR3aa: CSGGDRDTEAFF; abundance: few; d_gene: TRBD1; j_gene: TRBJ1-1; v_gene: TRBV29-1
CDR3nt: TGTGCCAGCAGTGAAGAGTCCGGGATACAGTCCTACGAGCAGTACTTC; CDR3aa: CASSEESGIQSYEQYF; abundance: NA; d_gene: NA; j_gene: TRBJ2-7; v_gene: TRBV2
CDR3nt: TGCGCCAGCAGTCGGGGGGCCAGCGGGGATGAGCAGTTCTTC; CDR3aa: CASSRGASGDEQFF; abundance: NA; d_gene: NA; j_gene: TRBJ2-1; v_gene: TRBV10-2
CDR3nt: TGTGCCAGCAGCCCCCGACCGGAGGAAAAACTGTTTTTT; CDR3aa: CASSPRPEEKLFF; abundance: NA; d_gene: NA; j_gene: TRBJ1-4; v_gene: TRBV7-6
CDR3nt: TGTGCCAGCAGCGTATCGAGGGGTACCGGGGAGCTGTTTTTT; CDR3aa: CASSVSRGTGELFF; abundance: few; d_gene: NA; j_gene: TRBJ2-2; v_gene: TRBV7-2
CDR3nt: TGTGCCAGCAGCGGGCGGAGGACCCATGGGCGGTACTTC; CDR3aa: CASSGRRTHGRYF; abundance: NA; d_gene: NA; j_gene: TRBJ2-7; v_gene: TRBV28
CDR3nt: TGCGCCAGCAGCCAAGACCTGACAGGGTACACTGAAGCTTTCTTT; CDR3aa: CASSQDLTGYTEAFF; abundance: NA; d_gene: TRBD1; j_gene: TRBJ1-1; v_gene: TRBV4-3
CDR3nt: TGCAGCGCCGACCGGGGAGGTGAAGCTTTCTTT; CDR3aa: CSADRGGEAFF; abundance: NA; d_gene: NA; j_gene: TRBJ1-1; v_gene: TRBV29-1
CDR3nt: TGTGCCTGGACCGTGGGACAGTGGTATGGCTACACCTTC; CDR3aa: CAWTVGQWYGYTF; abundance: NA; d_gene: TRBD1; j_gene: TRBJ1-2; v_gene: TRBV30
CDR3nt: TGTGCCAGCAGCTTAATACAGGGGGCGCGAGAGACCCAGTACTTC; CDR3aa: CASSLIQGARETQYF; abundance: NA; d_gene: TRBD1; j_gene: TRBJ2-5; v_gene: TRBV7-2
CDR3nt: TGTGCCTGGAGAGGTCGTCGTCACACTGAAGCTTTCTTT; CDR3aa: CAWRGRRHTEAFF; abundance: NA; d_gene: NA; j_gene: TRBJ1-1; v_gene: TRBV30
CDR3nt: TGTGCCAGCAGTTTCGATCTTCTAGATACGCAGTATTTT; CDR3aa: CASSFDLLDTQYF; abundance: NA; d_gene: NA; j_gene: TRBJ2-3; v_gene: TRBV27
CDR3nt: TGTGCCAGCAGCCGTTATTGGAACACTGAAGCTTTCTTT; CDR3aa: CASSRYWNTEAFF; abundance: NA; d_gene: NA; j_gene: TRBJ1-1; v_gene: TRBV7-2
CDR3nt: TGTGCCAGCAAGCAGGGGGGACACTACGAGCAGTACTTC; CDR3aa: CASKQGGHYEQYF; abundance: NA; d_gene: NA; j_gene: TRBJ2-7; v_gene: TRBV28
CDR3nt: TGTGCCAGCAGTCATCCTCTCTACGAGCAGTACTTC; CDR3aa: CASSHPLYEQYF; abundance: NA; d_gene: NA; j_gene: TRBJ2-7; v_gene: TRBV7-2
CDR3nt: TGTGCCAGCAGCGGGAGAGGCTATGAGCAGTTCTTC; CDR3aa: CASSGRGYEQFF; abundance: once; d_gene: NA; j_gene: TRBJ2-1; v_gene: TRBV14
CDR3nt: TGTGCCTGGAGCGCCTCGAAGCAGGGAAACACCATATATTTT; CDR3aa: CAWSASKQGNTIYF; abundance: NA; d_gene: NA; j_gene: TRBJ1-3; v_gene: TRBV30
CDR3nt: TGTGCCAGTAGTGTAAACCCCGGCCAGCCCCAGCATTTT; CDR3aa: CASSVNPGQPQHF; abundance: NA; d_gene: NA; j_gene: TRBJ1-5; v_gene: TRBV19
CDR3nt: TGTGCCGGGAGTTTATGGAAAACTGAAGCTTTCTTT; CDR3aa: CAGSLWKTEAFF; abundance: NA; d_gene: NA; j_gene: TRBJ1-1; v_gene: TRBV30
CDR3nt: TGTGCCAGCAGCTTAGAGGGGACCCGCCGTAATGGCTACACCTTC; CDR3aa: CASSLEGTRRNGYTF; abundance: NA; d_gene: NA; j_gene: TRBJ1-2; v_gene: TRBV7-2
CDR3nt: TGTGCCAGCAGTTTATGGTCGCTAGCGGGAGGGTGGGAGCAGTTCTTC; CDR3aa: CASSLWSLAGGWEQFF; abundance: NA; d_gene: TRBD2; j_gene: TRBJ2-1; v_gene: TRBV28
CDR3nt: TGTGCCAGCCGCACAGGGCTCTATGGCTACACCTTC; CDR3aa: CASRTGLYGYTF; abundance: NA; d_gene: NA; j_gene: TRBJ1-2; v_gene: TRBV27
CDR3nt: TGTGCCAGTAGTACCCAGGGGACAGGGACCTATGGCTACACCTTC; CDR3aa: CASSTQGTGTYGYTF; abundance: NA; d_gene: TRBD1; j_gene: TRBJ1-2; v_gene: TRBV19
CDR3nt: TGTGCCAGTAGTCGATACGGGACAGGGGGGTCCAATCAGCCCCAGCATTTT; CDR3aa: CASSRYGTGGSNQPQHF; abundance: NA; d_gene: TRBD1; j_gene: TRBJ1-5; v_gene: TRBV19
CDR3nt: TGTGCCAGCAGCCCAGGGACGGTACCTTCCTACGAGCAGTACTTC; CDR3aa: CASSPGTVPSYEQYF; abundance: NA; d_gene: NA; j_gene: TRBJ2-7; v_gene: TRBV5-6
CDR3nt: TGTGCCAGTAGTATCTCCGGGCAGGACAATCAGCCCCAGCATTTT; CDR3aa: CASSISGQDNQPQHF; abundance: few; d_gene: NA; j_gene: TRBJ1-5; v_gene: TRBV19
CDR3nt: TGTGCCTGGAGTGGGCAGGGGGCTCAGCCCCAGCATTTT; CDR3aa: CAWSGQGAQPQHF; abundance: NA; d_gene: TRBD1; j_gene: TRBJ1-5; v_gene: TRBV30
CDR3nt: TGTGCCAGCAGCCCCCTCGGTCCCGACGAGCAGTACTTC; CDR3aa: CASSPLGPDEQYF; abundance: NA; d_gene: NA; j_gene: TRBJ2-7; v_gene: TRBV7-6
CDR3nt: TGTGCCAGCAGGGCCCGATCAGGGACAGGAAACACCATATATTTT; CDR3aa: CASRARSGTGNTIYF; abundance: NA; d_gene: NA; j_gene: TRBJ1-3; v_gene: TRBV6-5
CDR3nt: TGTGCCAGCAGTCCCGCCCGCGGCGGGTCCTACGAGCAGTACTTC; CDR3aa: CASSPARGGSYEQYF; abundance: NA; d_gene: NA; j_gene: TRBJ2-7; v_gene: TRBV6-5
CDR3nt: TGTGCCAGCAGCTCGGGACTTCCTAACACTGAAGCTTTCTTT; CDR3aa: CASSSGLPNTEAFF; abundance: NA; d_gene: NA; j_gene: TRBJ1-1; v_gene: TRBV7-9
CDR3nt: TGTGCCAGCAGTTTGGGGGCGGGAGGTACAGATACGCAGTATTTT; CDR3aa: CASSLGAGGTDTQYF; abundance: NA; d_gene: TRBD2; j_gene: TRBJ2-3; v_gene: TRBV27
CDR3nt: TGTGCCAGCAGCCAACCTGGGGGGGGATTATACGAGCAGTACTTC; CDR3aa: CASSQPGGGLYEQYF; abundance: NA; d_gene: TRBD2; j_gene: TRBJ2-7; v_gene: TRBV27
CDR3nt: TGTGCCTGGAGAGAAGCCCAGGGAGACTTCTTC; CDR3aa: CAWREAQGDFF; abundance: NA; d_gene: NA; j_gene: TRBJ2-1; v_gene: TRBV30
CDR3nt: TGTGCCAGCAGCCGGGAGACCGGGGCTTCACCCCTCCACTTT; CDR3aa: CASSRETGASPLHF; abundance: NA; d_gene: NA; j_gene: TRBJ1-6; v_gene: TRBV14
CDR3nt: TGCAGTGCTAGAGGGCGGAATGAGCAGTTCTTC; CDR3aa: CSARGRNEQFF; abundance: NA; d_gene: NA; j_gene: TRBJ2-1; v_gene: TRBV20-1
CDR3nt: TGCGCCAGCAGCCTGGAGGGGACGGAGAACACTGAAGCTTTCTTT; CDR3aa: CASSLEGTENTEAFF; abundance: once; d_gene: NA; j_gene: TRBJ1-1; v_gene: TRBV5-1